Listed below are T cell receptor beta chains from one sample, sequenced in a study of monozygotic twins with inflammatory bowel disease. TCRdb reprocessed the 5' RACE reads, with one entry per CDR3 protein and no DNA. The sample's table shows 440,000 or so distinct CDR3 sequences. Sequences were obtained from blood. The source is a human donor with ulcerative colitis or Crohn's disease, or a healthy co-twin of an affected twin (not recorded which). Each CDR3 is given with its conserved first and last residue.

CDR3 length | J gene | V gene | CDR3 protein
16 | TRBJ1-5 | TRBV19 | CASSSGQIYSNQPQHF
15 | TRBJ2-7 | TRBV7-6 | CASSPSRDSYYEQYF
17 | TRBJ2-1 | TRBV5-1 | CASSLVLAGGRDNEQFF
13 | TRBJ2-1 | TRBV5-1 | CASYSDRGNEQFF
13 | TRBJ1-5 | TRBV6-5 | CASSTGTGQPQHF
15 | TRBJ2-2 | TRBV7-2 | CASSNGVMNTGELFF
14 | TRBJ1-2 | TRBV7-9 | CASSLGRSNYGYTF
14 | TRBJ2-7 | TRBV12-3/TRBV12-4 | CASSLKAGPYEQYF
14 | TRBJ2-7 | TRBV12-3/TRBV12-4 | CASSLQGSSYEQYF
14 | TRBJ2-1 | TRBV19 | CASSIDPSYNEQFF
13 | TRBJ2-1 | TRBV28 | CASSSGRAGEQFF
13 | TRBJ2-1 | TRBV6-2/TRBV6-3 | CASSRDRYDEQFF
13 | TRBJ2-1 | TRBV18 | CASSAGEVNEQFF
14 | TRBJ1-1 | TRBV6-5 | CASSYSSFNTEAFF
12 | TRBJ2-3 | TRBV29-1 | CSVSDSGDTQYF
15 | TRBJ2-5 | TRBV10-1 | CASSDSAMGQETQYF
15 | TRBJ2-3 | TRBV6-1 | CASRELAGFTDTQYF
14 | TRBJ2-3 | TRBV7-2 | CASSLTRSTDTQYF
15 | TRBJ2-2 | TRBV19 | CAIGKTGGDTGELFF
13 | TRBJ2-1 | TRBV14 | CASSGDTYNEQFF
16 | TRBJ1-2 | TRBV4-1 | CASSVGTFQGNYGYTF
13 | TRBJ1-4 | TRBV12-3/TRBV12-4 | CASRLTGREKLFF
17 | TRBJ2-4 | TRBV21-1 | CASSKNGSGRGRNIQYF
15 | TRBJ1-5 | TRBV12-3/TRBV12-4 | CASKEGTYSNQPQHF
16 | TRBJ2-2 | TRBV7-9 | CASSFGGRQNTGELFF
15 | TRBJ2-7 | TRBV5-1 | CASSPGLAGANEQYF
12 | TRBJ1-1 | TRBV5-1 | CASSKTRGEAFF
15 | TRBJ1-5 | TRBV5-1 | CASSWGTAVDQPQHF
15 | TRBJ2-4 | TRBV7-2 | CASSPSTARGNIQYF
13 | TRBJ2-3 | TRBV24-1 | CAVSPGGTDTQYF
17 | TRBJ2-2 | TRBV11-2 | CASILLPGRPNTGELFF
11 | TRBJ2-1 | TRBV18 | CASSRDSEQFF
14 | TRBJ2-2 | TRBV7-9 | CARTNGPNTGELFF
15 | TRBJ2-3 | TRBV6-1 | CASSPMDFSTDTQYF
16 | TRBJ1-2 | TRBV6-1 | CASKGDGSYSNYGYTF
12 | TRBJ2-1 | TRBV5-1 | CASSLERPEQFF
15 | TRBJ1-4 | TRBV6-5 | CASSYSLTTNEKLFF
17 | TRBJ2-3 | TRBV10-3 | CAISGVASGLPTDTQYF
12 | TRBJ2-3 | TRBV29-1 | CSVGAGSYTQYF
15 | TRBJ2-1 | TRBV23-1 | CATSKGPAPYNEQFF
14 | TRBJ2-1 | TRBV6-2/TRBV6-3 | CASDPGLGYNEQFF
19 | TRBJ2-7 | TRBV11-1 | CASSSPPGLAGGRTYEQYF
15 | TRBJ2-1 | TRBV5-1 | CASSLEVLANNEQFF